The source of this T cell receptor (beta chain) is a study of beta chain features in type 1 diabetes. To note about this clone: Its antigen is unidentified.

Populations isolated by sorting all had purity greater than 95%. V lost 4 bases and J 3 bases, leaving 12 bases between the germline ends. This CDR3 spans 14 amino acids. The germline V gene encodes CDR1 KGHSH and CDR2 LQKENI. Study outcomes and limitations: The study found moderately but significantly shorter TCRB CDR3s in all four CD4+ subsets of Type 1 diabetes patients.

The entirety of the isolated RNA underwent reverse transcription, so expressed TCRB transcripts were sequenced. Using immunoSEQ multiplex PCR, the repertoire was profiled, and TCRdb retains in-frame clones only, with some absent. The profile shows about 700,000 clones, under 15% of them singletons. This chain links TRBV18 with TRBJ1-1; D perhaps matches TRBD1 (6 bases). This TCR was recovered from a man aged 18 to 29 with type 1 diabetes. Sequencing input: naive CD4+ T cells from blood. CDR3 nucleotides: TGTGCCAGCTCACTGGCAGGGGTGGACACTGAAGCTTTCTTT. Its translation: CASSLAGVDTEAFF.